One and the same sample provided the 10 T cell receptor beta chains below, sequenced in a study of shared clonotypes between healthy human individuals. Method: immunoSEQ multiplex PCR; TCRdb's copy keeps in-frame clones and lacks some. This sample has over a million clones, with under 99% found just once. The sample taken for sequencing was naive CD4+ T cells sorted from blood. Subset described: CD45RA+ positively selected. Receptors originate from a man aged 25 to 40 in good health.

J is TRBJ2-1 and V is TRBV11-2; D gene uncertain. This CDR3 has 17 amino acids. Trimming cost V 4 bases and J 4 bases, with 20 bases left between them. Germline values: CDR1 SGHAT, CDR2 FQNNGV. CDR3 sequence reads: CASSSYLDPLEYNEQFF. The CDR3 DNA is TGTGCCAGCAGCTCCTATCTCGACCCATTAGAATACAATGAGCAGTTCTTC. Using reference TRBV11-2 and TRBJ2-1 for the parts outside the CDR3, the full variable domain is EAGVAQSPRYKIIEKRQSVAFWCNPISGHATLYWYQQILGQGPKLLIQFQNNGVVDDSQLPKDRFSAERLKGVDSTLKIQPAKLEDSAVYLCASSSYLDPLEYNEQFFGPGTRLTVL.

The V gene is TRBV27, the J gene TRBJ2-3, with 13 bases aligning to TRBD2. Germline V gene data show CDR1 as MNHEY and CDR2 as SMNVEV (reference sequence). V dropped 4 bases and J dropped 8; count of bases not matched to a gene: 12. CDR3 length: 17 residues. CDR3 sequence (DNA): TGTGCCAGCAGTTCGCCTAGGGGGACTAGCGGGATAGGTACGCAGTATTTT. Its translation: CASSSPRGTSGIGTQYF.

The chain uses TRBV30 and TRBJ2-7, with 8 bases matching TRBD1. Germline lookup yields CDR1 GTSNPN and CDR2 SVGIG (reference sequence). The CDR3 covers 13 residues. V was clipped by 5 bases and J by 2 bases; unmatched bases: 5. The CDR3 sequence is CAWDRDRTYEQYF. CDR3 bases: TGTGCCTGGGACCGGGACAGGACCTACGAGCAGTACTTC.

This chain links TRBV28 with TRBJ2-7, with a tentative D call TRBD2 (6 bases). The CDR3 has 14 amino acids. V was pared by 2 bases and J by 2 bases, with 10 bases between. The germline CDR1 and CDR2 sequences are MDHEN and SYDVKM. This CDR3 reads CASSLGGTAYEQYF. The CDR3 DNA sequence: TGTGCCAGCAGTTTAGGAGGGACTGCCTACGAGCAGTACTTC.

As DNA, the CDR3 is TGTGCCAGTAGTATCCAGCGGGAACACTCTGGGGCCAACGTCCTGACTTTC. Its protein product is CASSIQREHSGANVLTF. The rearrangement uses TRBV19 and TRBJ2-6; 7 bases match TRBD2. Trimming cost V 3 bases and J 0 bases; bases outside gene matches: 5. The germline V gene encodes CDR1 LNHDA and CDR2 SQIVND (reference sequence). The CDR3 sequence is 17 residues long. The full variable domain, with the rest looked up from reference TRBV19 and TRBJ2-6, is DGGITQSPKYLFRKEGQNVTLSCEQNLNHDAMYWYRQDPGQGLRLIYYSQIVNDFQKGDIAEGYSVSREKKESFPLTVTSAQKNPTAFYLCASSIQREHSGANVLTFGAGSRLTVL.

The V gene is TRBV11-2, the J gene TRBJ2-1; the D gene is possibly TRBD2 (6 bases). V lost 5 bases to trimming and J lost 3 bases, with 17 bases between them. CDR1 SGHAT and CDR2 FQNNGV come from the germline V gene. This CDR3 region has 16 residues. The CDR3 here is CASSLYGGGRYNEQFF. The CDR3 nucleotides are TGTGCCAGCAGCCTATACGGGGGAGGCCGCTACAATGAGCAGTTCTTC.

The chain combines TRBV15 with TRBJ2-1; TRBD2 agrees at 11 bases. Trimming removed 2 bases from V and 0 bases from J; junction bases left unmatched: 9. CDR3 length equals 19 residues. Germline V gives CDR1 LNHNV, CDR2 YYDKDF (reference sequence). CDR3 in DNA: TGTGCCACCAGCAGATCGCGGACTAGCGGGCGAAGCTCCTACAATGAGCAGTTCTTC. This codes for CATSRSRTSGRSSYNEQFF.

The CDR3 nucleotides read TGTGCCAGCAGTGGGCCAGGGGGATCGAGCTATGGCTACACCTTC. This encodes CASSGPGGSSYGYTF. The J gene is TRBJ1-2, the V gene TRBV25-1; 7 bases agree with TRBD1. The junction had 9 bases not matched to a gene; V was cut back by 4 bases and J by 4 bases. The CDR3 has 15 residues. Looked up from germline, CDR1 is MGHDK and CDR2 is SYGVNS.

V and J are TRBV2 and TRBJ2-1, with 13 bases aligning to TRBD2. Germline V lookup: CDR1 SNHLY, CDR2 FYNNEI. V lost 8 bases and J lost 8; bases outside the gene matches: 6. The CDR3 runs 14 residues. For the CDR3, the DNA is TGTGCCAGCCGGACTAGCGGGAGATTCTATGAGCAGTTCTTC. This translates into CASRTSGRFYEQFF.

V is TRBV7-2 and J is TRBJ2-7, with a tentative D call TRBD1 (6 bases). Looked up from germline, CDR1 is SGHTA and CDR2 is FQGNSA. The ends were cut back, 5 bases at V and 2 bases at J, with 10 bases in the middle. The CDR3 consists of 13 residues. For the CDR3, the DNA is TGTGCCAGCAGCCCCAGGGGAGCCTACGAGCAGTACTTC. Amino acids: CASSPRGAYEQYF.